Listed below are T cell receptor beta chains from one sample, sequenced in a study of monozygotic twins with inflammatory bowel disease. One entry per CDR3 protein, without DNA, is what TCRdb gives after re-calling the 5' RACE reads. In all, the sample yields a few hundred thousand distinct CDR3 sequences. Sequenced input: blood. The receptor set was obtained from a human donor with ulcerative colitis or Crohn's disease, or a healthy co-twin of an affected twin (not recorded which). CDR3s include the opening cysteine and the closing phenylalanine or tryptophan.

j_call v_call cdr3_aa
TRBJ1-1 TRBV5-5 CASSLVAGLNTEAFF
TRBJ1-2 TRBV2 CASSAKDGYTF
TRBJ1-1 TRBV5-1 CASSSLQTGSVTEAFF
TRBJ2-7 TRBV5-1 CASSGRQGSGEQYF
TRBJ2-1 TRBV3-1 CASSDYKAVAGDNEQFF
TRBJ2-7 TRBV28 CASSEGLLSSYEQYF
TRBJ2-5 TRBV10-3 CAISESAIGETQYF
TRBJ2-5 TRBV6-1 CASNGRLYETQYF
TRBJ2-7 TRBV10-3 CAISEEGTGVEQQYF
TRBJ1-5 TRBV9 CASSVRDNQPQHF
TRBJ2-5 TRBV7-6 CASSLDGTAGETQYF
TRBJ2-5 TRBV7-8 CASSSRTGTETQYF
TRBJ2-7 TRBV18 CASSLPSEGPEQYF
TRBJ2-6 TRBV4-1 CASSQRRVGASGANVLTF
TRBJ2-7 TRBV5-6 CASSFRDRLLYEQYF
TRBJ2-5 TRBV7-8 CASSSVAGGKETQYF
TRBJ1-6 TRBV5-1 CASSFQYLSDRGGSPLHF